The rows below give T cell receptor beta chains drawn from one sample of a study of blood T cell repertoires in COVID-19. Assay: immunoSEQ multiplex PCR; the TCRdb copy retains only in-frame clones and omits some. The table shows more than 200,000 clones, with 65% to 85% occurring only once. Sample: PBMCs or T cells enriched from blood (not recorded which). Receptors were obtained from a man aged 25 to 40 with acute COVID-19. The CDR3 runs from the conserved cysteine through the conserved F or W. The order of the fields is J gene, D gene, V gene, clone size, CDR3 protein, CDR3 DNA. D genes are given only for firm matches. Clone size is given for some rows only: seen once, a few or many times, or a class if the clone is expanded.

J: TRBJ2-3; D: TRBD2; V: TRBV7-9; size: .; CDR3: CASSSWEGTQYF; DNA: TGTGCCAGCAGCTCCTGGGAGGGTACGCAGTATTTT
J: TRBJ1-4; D: TRBD1; V: TRBV7-9; size: once; CDR3: CASSSIGTGNEKLFF; DNA: TGTGCCAGCAGCTCTATAGGGACAGGGAACGAAAAACTGTTTTTT
J: TRBJ2-7; D: TRBD2; V: TRBV7-2; size: .; CDR3: CASSLSSASGVLLPTGQYF; DNA: TGTGCCAGCAGCTTATCTTCCGCTAGCGGGGTCCTACTCCCTACGGGGCAGTACTTC
J: TRBJ2-2; D: TRBD1; V: TRBV5-1; size: .; CDR3: CASSSPGQGYADTGELFF; DNA: TGCGCCAGCAGCTCACCGGGACAGGGTTACGCGGACACCGGGGAGCTGTTTTTT
J: TRBJ2-5; D: TRBD2; V: TRBV3-1/TRBV3-2; size: .; CDR3: CASSLSGGNCHF; DNA: TGTGCCAGCAGCCTAAGCGGGGGTAATTGCCACTTC
J: TRBJ1-3; D: TRBD1; V: TRBV11-2; size: .; CDR3: CASSSRTFGTGTGNTIYF; DNA: TGTGCCAGCAGCTCTAGGACATTCGGGACAGGGACTGGAAACACCATATATTTT
J: TRBJ1-1; D: .; V: TRBV2; size: .; CDR3: CASKPGVSRTEAFF; DNA: TGTGCCAGCAAACCGGGGGTGAGTAGAACTGAAGCTTTCTTT
J: TRBJ2-3; D: TRBD1; V: TRBV5-5; size: .; CDR3: CASSFRGQTTDTQYF; DNA: TGTGCCAGCAGCTTCAGGGGGCAAACGACAGATACGCAGTATTTT
J: TRBJ1-2; D: .; V: TRBV9; size: .; CDR3: CASSVAVQSYGYTF; DNA: TGTGCCAGCAGCGTAGCTGTACAGTCGTATGGCTACACCTTC
J: TRBJ1-5; D: .; V: TRBV5-5; size: .; CDR3: CASSRWTALNQPQHF; DNA: TGTGCCAGCAGCCGATGGACAGCCCTTAATCAGCCCCAGCATTTT
J: TRBJ2-7; D: .; V: TRBV5-1; size: few; CDR3: CASSRDSYEQYF; DNA: TGCGCCAGCAGCCGGGACTCCTACGAGCAGTACTTC
J: TRBJ2-1; D: TRBD2; V: TRBV9; size: .; CDR3: CASSLAGGGPDNEQFF; DNA: TGTGCCAGCAGCCTCGCTGGGGGGGGACCGGACAATGAGCAGTTCTTC
J: TRBJ1-1; D: .; V: TRBV9; size: .; CDR3: CASSRLTPNTEAFF; DNA: TGTGCCAGCTCCAGGCTAACGCCGAACACTGAAGCTTTCTTT
J: TRBJ1-2; D: .; V: TRBV28; size: .; CDR3: CASSLLGAAYGYTF; DNA: TGTGCCAGCAGTTTATTGGGGGCAGCCTATGGCTACACCTTC
J: TRBJ2-3; D: TRBD1; V: TRBV13; size: .; CDR3: CASSAGTGGTDTQYF; DNA: TGTGCCAGCAGCGCGGGGACAGGCGGAACAGATACGCAGTATTTT
J: TRBJ1-1; D: TRBD1; V: TRBV6-5; size: .; CDR3: CACGGQGEAFF; DNA: TGTGCCTGCGGGGGACAGGGTGAAGCTTTCTTT
J: TRBJ2-5; D: TRBD1; V: TRBV19; size: once; CDR3: CASSGVTGGGETQYF; DNA: TGTGCCAGTAGCGGTGTTACAGGGGGCGGAGAGACCCAGTACTTC